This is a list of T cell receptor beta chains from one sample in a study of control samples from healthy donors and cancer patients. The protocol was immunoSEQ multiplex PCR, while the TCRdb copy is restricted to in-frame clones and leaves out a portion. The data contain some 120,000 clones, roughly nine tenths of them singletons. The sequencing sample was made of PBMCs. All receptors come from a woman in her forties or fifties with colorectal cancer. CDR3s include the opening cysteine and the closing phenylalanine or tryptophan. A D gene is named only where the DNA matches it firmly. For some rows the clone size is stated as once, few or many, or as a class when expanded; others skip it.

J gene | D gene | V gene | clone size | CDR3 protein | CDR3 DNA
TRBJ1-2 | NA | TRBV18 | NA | CASSPNGGGDYGYTF | TGTGCCAGCTCACCAAATGGTGGAGGGGACTATGGCTACACCTTC
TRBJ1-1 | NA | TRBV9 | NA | CASSVGDAEAFF | TGTGCCAGCAGCGTAGGGGACGCTGAAGCTTTCTTT
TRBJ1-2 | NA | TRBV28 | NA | CASRPTTANYGYTF | TGTGCCAGCAGACCGACGACAGCTAACTATGGCTACACCTTC
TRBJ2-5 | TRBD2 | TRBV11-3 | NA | CASSSWGGETQYF | TGTGCCAGCAGCTCTTGGGGGGGGGAGACCCAGTACTTC
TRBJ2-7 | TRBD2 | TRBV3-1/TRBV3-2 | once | CASSHPLAAAGEQYF | TGTGCCAGCAGCCACCCACTAGCGGCGGCGGGTGAGCAGTACTTC
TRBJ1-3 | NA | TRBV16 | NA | CASSQGAGTGNTIYF | TGTGCCAGCAGCCAAGGCGCGGGGACTGGAAACACCATATATTTT
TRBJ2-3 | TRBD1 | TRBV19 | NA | CASTKTGGAPTDTQYF | TGTGCCAGTACCAAGACAGGGGGCGCTCCCACAGATACGCAGTATTTT
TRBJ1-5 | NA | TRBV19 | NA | CASSIITGRISNQPQHF | TGTGCCAGTAGTATAATAACAGGGAGGATTAGCAATCAGCCCCAGCATTTT
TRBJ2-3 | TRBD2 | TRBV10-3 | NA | CAIRPSPGLAGPLSTDTQYF | TGTGCCATCAGGCCCAGCCCGGGACTAGCGGGACCTCTTAGCACAGATACGCAGTATTTT
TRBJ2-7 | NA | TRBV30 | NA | CAWKLKAAYEQYF | TGTGCCTGGAAATTGAAGGCCGCGTACGAGCAGTACTTC
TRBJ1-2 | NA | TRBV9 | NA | CASSVGQANYGYTF | TGTGCCAGCAGCGTAGGCCAGGCTAACTATGGCTACACCTTC
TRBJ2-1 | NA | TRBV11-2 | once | CASSLVSGRTYNEQFF | TGTGCCAGCAGCTTAGTTTCGGGCCGCACCTACAATGAGCAGTTCTTC
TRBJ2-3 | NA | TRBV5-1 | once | CASSPRKDTQYF | TGCGCCAGCAGCCCACGGAAGGATACGCAGTATTTT
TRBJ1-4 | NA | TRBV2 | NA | CASRLGGEDEKLFF | TGTGCCAGCAGGCTTGGGGGGGAGGATGAAAAACTGTTTTTT
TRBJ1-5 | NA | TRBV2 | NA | CASTSRYSNQPQHF | TGTGCCAGCACCTCCCGGTATAGCAATCAGCCCCAGCATTTT
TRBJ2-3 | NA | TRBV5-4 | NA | CASSLQGTTDTQYF | TGTGCCAGCAGCTTACAGGGTACCACAGATACGCAGTATTTT
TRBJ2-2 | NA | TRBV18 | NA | CASSISRPNTGELFF | TGTGCCAGCTCAATTAGTAGGCCGAACACCGGGGAGCTGTTTTTT
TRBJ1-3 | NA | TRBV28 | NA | CASSFGGRLPIGNTIYF | TGTGCCAGCAGTTTTGGGGGGCGGCTTCCGATCGGGAACACCATATATTTT
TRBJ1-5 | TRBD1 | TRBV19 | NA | CASRGQGDQPQHF | TGTGCCAGTCGCGGACAGGGCGATCAGCCCCAGCATTTT
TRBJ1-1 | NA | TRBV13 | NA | CASSRPGGQIKGDTEAFF | TGTGCCAGCAGCCGACCCGGGGGCCAGATAAAGGGGGACACTGAAGCTTTCTTT
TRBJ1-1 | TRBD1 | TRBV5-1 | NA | CASSLGQDGAEAFF | TGCGCCAGCAGCTTAGGACAGGATGGCGCTGAAGCTTTCTTT
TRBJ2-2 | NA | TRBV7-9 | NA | CASSLERENTGELFF | TGTGCCAGCAGCTTAGAGAGGGAGAACACCGGGGAGCTGTTTTTT
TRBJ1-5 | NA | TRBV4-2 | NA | CASSQEVYSNQPQHF | TGTGCCAGCAGCCAAGAGGTATATAGCAATCAGCCCCAGCATTTT
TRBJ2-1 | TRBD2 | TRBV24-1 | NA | CATSDRVAGSWNNEQFF | TGTGCCACCAGTGATCGAGTAGCGGGCTCCTGGAACAATGAGCAGTTCTTC
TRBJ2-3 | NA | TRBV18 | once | CASSPRGGVTDTQYF | TGTGCCAGCTCACCACGGGGCGGGGTTACAGATACGCAGTATTTT
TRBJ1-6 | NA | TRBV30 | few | CAWSRTNNSPLHF | TGTGCCTGGAGTCGAACAAATAATTCACCCCTCCACTTT
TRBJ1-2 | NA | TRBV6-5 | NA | CASSYSFPPYGYTF | TGTGCCAGCAGTTACTCGTTCCCCCCCTATGGCTACACCTTC
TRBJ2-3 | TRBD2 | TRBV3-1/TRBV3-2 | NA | CASSDLAGSTDTQYF | TGTGCCAGCAGCGATCTAGCGGGGAGCACAGATACGCAGTATTTT
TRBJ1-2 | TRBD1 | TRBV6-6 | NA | CASSYSDRGNYGYTF | TGTGCCAGCAGTTACTCGGACAGGGGAAACTATGGCTACACCTTC
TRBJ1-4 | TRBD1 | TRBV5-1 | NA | CASSLGQGASSEKLFF | TGCGCCAGCAGCTTGGGACAGGGGGCTTCTTCTGAAAAACTGTTTTTT
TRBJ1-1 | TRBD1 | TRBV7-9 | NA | CASSPLNRGQANTEAFF | TGTGCCAGCAGCCCACTAAATCGGGGACAGGCGAACACTGAAGCTTTCTTT
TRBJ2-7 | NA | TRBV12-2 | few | CASRYEQYF | TGTGCAAGTCGCTACGAGCAGTACTTC
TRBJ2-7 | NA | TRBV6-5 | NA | CASSYSRTYEQYF | TGTGCCAGCAGTTACTCTCGGACCTACGAGCAGTACTTC
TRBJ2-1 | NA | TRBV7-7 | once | CASSPRVGGYNEQFF | TGTGCTAGCAGCCCTCGGGTAGGGGGCTACAATGAGCAGTTCTTC
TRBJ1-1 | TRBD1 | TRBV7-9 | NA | CASSRTPGQVMNTEAFF | TGTGCCAGCAGTAGGACTCCGGGACAGGTCATGAACACTGAAGCTTTCTTT
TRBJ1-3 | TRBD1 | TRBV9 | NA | CASSFGQGFSGNTIYF | TGTGCCAGCAGCTTTGGACAGGGGTTCTCTGGAAACACCATATATTTT
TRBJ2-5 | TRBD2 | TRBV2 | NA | CASSATKGTSGSSRYF | TGTGCCAGCAGTGCAACTAAGGGGACTAGCGGGTCGTCTCGGTACTTC
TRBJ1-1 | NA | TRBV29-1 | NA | CSVMTAMNTEAFF | TGCAGCGTTATGACAGCTATGAACACTGAAGCTTTCTTT
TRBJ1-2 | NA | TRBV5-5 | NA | CASSRGPPGVDYGYTF | TGTGCCAGCAGCCGGGGGCCCCCCGGGGTGGACTATGGCTACACCTTC
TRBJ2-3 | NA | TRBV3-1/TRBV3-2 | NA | CASSQVGGHTDTQYF | TGTGCCAGCAGCCAAGTGGGGGGCCACACAGATACGCAGTATTTT
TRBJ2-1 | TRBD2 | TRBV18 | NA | CASSRSLAGGRNEQFF | TGTGCCAGCTCACGCTCACTAGCGGGGGGGCGTAATGAGCAGTTCTTC
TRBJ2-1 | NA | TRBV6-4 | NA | CASSDSNEERQFF | TGTGCCAGCAGTGACTCGAATGAGGAAAGGCAGTTCTTC
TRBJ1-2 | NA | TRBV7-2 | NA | CASSEGRQGGFGYTF | TGTGCCAGCAGCGAGGGGCGGCAGGGAGGTTTCGGCTACACCTTC
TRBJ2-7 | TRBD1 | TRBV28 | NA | CASSPNSWDRGSEQYF | TGTGCCAGCAGTCCCAACAGCTGGGACAGGGGAAGCGAGCAGTACTTC
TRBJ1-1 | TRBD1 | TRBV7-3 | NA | CASSLTGGTEAFF | TGTGCCAGCAGCCTGACAGGGGGCACTGAAGCTTTCTTT
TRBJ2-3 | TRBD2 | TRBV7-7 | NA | CASSLGVSGVADTQYF | TGTGCTAGCAGCTTAGGAGTTAGCGGGGTGGCAGATACGCAGTATTTT
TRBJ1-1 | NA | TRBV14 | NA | CASSPLGGKQNTEAFF | TGTGCCAGCAGCCCCCTCGGAGGCAAGCAGAACACTGAAGCTTTCTTT
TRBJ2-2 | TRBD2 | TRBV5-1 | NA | CASSLAAGGLDGELFF | TGCGCCAGCAGCTTGGCGGCGGGAGGGCTTGACGGGGAGCTGTTTTTT
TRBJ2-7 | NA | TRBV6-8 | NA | CASNNQQNLFTYEQYF | TGTGCCAGCAACAATCAACAGAACCTTTTTACCTACGAGCAGTACTTC
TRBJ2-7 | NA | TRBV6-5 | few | CASSVRYEQYF | TGTGCCAGCAGCGTCCGCTACGAGCAGTACTTC
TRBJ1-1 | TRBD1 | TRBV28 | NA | CASRHSGTGGWGTEAFF | TGTGCCAGCAGACACTCCGGGACAGGGGGCTGGGGCACTGAAGCTTTCTTT
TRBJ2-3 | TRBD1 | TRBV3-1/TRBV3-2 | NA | CASSQDQRGRTDTQYF | TGTGCCAGCAGCCAAGATCAAAGGGGGCGCACAGATACGCAGTATTTT